The 30 T cell receptor beta chains given below trace back to one sample, sequenced in a study of spatial heterogeneity in lung cancer. Study results and caveats: Expanded intratumoral alpha and beta TCR counts tracked tumor mutation counts.

TCRdb reprocessed the 5' RACE reads with MiXCR, giving one entry per CDR3 protein. The sample shows a few thousand distinct CDR3 sequences, under 20% of them seen only once. For these receptors, no antigen is known. Time point of the sample: sample taken at primary tumor resection. The input for sequencing was lung tumor tissue, taken at surgery. The receptors shown here come from a male donor with early-stage non-small cell lung cancer.

This clonotype was seen repeatedly, ten times or more. The chain has TRBV28 and TRBJ1-1; TRBD1 might be the D (6 bases). The germline gives CDR1 MDHEN, CDR2 SYDVKM. The CDR3 length is 17 residues. Trimming pared 2 bases from V and 1 base from J, leaving 17 bases between. The CDR3 region is CASSLIAGGAKNTEAFF. Written as DNA, the CDR3 is TGTGCCAGCAGTTTAATTGCCGGGGGCGCAAAGAACACTGAAGCTTTCTTT.

This clonotype has a count of ten or more. The rearrangement uses TRBV3-1 and TRBJ2-3; the D is unclear. Trimming cost V 0 bases and J 7 bases, with 8 bases left between them. The CDR3 has 13 residues. CDR1 and CDR2 (germline): LGHDT, YNNKEL (reference sequence). Here the CDR3 DNA reads TGTGCCAGCAGCCAAGAATCAGCATATACGCAGTATTTT. Its protein is CASSQESAYTQYF.

This chain uses TRBV10-3 with TRBJ2-3, with unresolved D. CDR3 length: 14 residues. V was pared by 6 bases and J by 0 bases, with 10 bases between. CDR1 and CDR2 (germline): ENHRY, SYGVKD. CDR3: CAISPAGSTDTQYF. CDR3 bases: TGTGCCATCAGCCCAGCTGGCAGCACAGATACGCAGTATTTT.

By share, this clonotype counts as medium-sized. The chain has TRBV5-5 and TRBJ1-5; 7 bases are shared with TRBD1. V was clipped by 4 bases and J by 0 bases; unmatched bases: 4. Germline CDR1 and CDR2: SGHKS and YYEKEE (reference sequence). This CDR3 is built from 15 residues. The CDR3 loop is CASSLQGNSNQPQHF. CDR3 sequence (DNA): TGTGCCAGCAGCCTACAGGGGAATAGCAATCAGCCCCAGCATTTT.

The rearrangement joins TRBV29-1 to TRBJ2-7; 10 bases agree with TRBD1. Germline CDR1 SQVTM, CDR2 ANQGSEA. This CDR3 has 13 amino acids. V trimming: 6 bases; J trimming: 3 bases; junction bases outside the gene matches: 5. The CDR3: CSVGTGVYYEQYF. The CDR3 DNA follows: TGCAGCGTAGGGACAGGGGTCTACTACGAGCAGTACTTC.

This sequence joins TRBV3-1 and TRBJ2-1, with a possible D match to TRBD2 (5 bases). V lost 6 bases and J lost 6, with 18 bases in between. CDR1 and CDR2 from the germline V gene are LGHDT and YNNKEL (reference sequence). CDR3 length: 15 amino acids. The CDR3 DNA reads TGTGCCAGCAGACATCTCCGATCTAGCCCCAATGAGCAGTTCTTC. Protein sequence: CASRHLRSSPNEQFF.

This chain links TRBV4-3 with TRBJ1-3; D unclear. The CDR3 is 14 amino acids. V was shortened by 0 bases and J by 5 bases, with 8 bases between the two germline ends. CDR1 is LGHNA and CDR2 is YSLEER in the germline V gene. In nucleotides, the CDR3 is TGCGCCAGCAGCCAAGATGCCACTCGAAACACCATATATTTT. Protein: CASSQDATRNTIYF.

This clonotype is judged large. V and J are TRBV6-2 or TRBV6-3 and TRBJ2-1; 7 bases align to TRBD2. CDR3 length equals 15 residues. The germline V gene encodes CDR1 MNHEY and CDR2 SVGEGT. V trimming: 6 bases; J trimming: 5 bases; junction bases outside the gene matches: 10. CDR3 sequence: CASRPLATPHNEQFF. CDR3 bases: TGTGCCAGCAGGCCACTAGCGACCCCCCACAATGAGCAGTTCTTC.

By proportion, this clonotype is medium-sized. The chain recombines TRBV24-1 with TRBJ1-1; TRBD1 matches at 9 bases. V shed 5 bases and J 4 bases; nucleotides not matched to a gene: 13. Germline CDR1 KGHDR, CDR2 SFDVKD. CDR3 length equals 17 residues. The CDR3 reads CATSAVRRRDRATEAFF. Here the CDR3 DNA reads TGTGCCACCAGTGCCGTCCGCCGCCGGGACAGGGCCACTGAAGCTTTCTTT.

This clonotype was detected only a few times. The rearrangement links TRBV27 to TRBJ1-5; D unresolved. The V gene lost 2 bases and the J gene lost 7 bases, with 12 bases spanning the gap. There are 14 residues in the CDR3. Germline V CDR1 and CDR2: MNHEY, SMNVEV (reference sequence). The CDR3 sequence: CASSLIGIGQPQHF. For the CDR3, the DNA is TGTGCCAGCAGTTTAATTGGGATTGGGCAGCCCCAGCATTTT.

The J gene is TRBJ2-7, the V gene TRBV3-1, with a weak D call TRBD2 (5 bases). Germline V gives CDR1 LGHDT, CDR2 YNNKEL (reference sequence). The CDR3 spans 15 residues. V shed 1 base and J shed 0 bases, with 10 bases lying between them. The CDR3 here is CASSQALGSSYEQYF. Here the CDR3 DNA reads TGTGCCAGCAGCCAAGCCTTGGGGAGCTCCTACGAGCAGTACTTC.

This clonotype was seen a few times. The chain links TRBV11-2 to TRBJ1-3, with 8 bases identical to TRBD1. V shed 4 bases and J 0 bases; nucleotides not matched to a gene: 8. Germline V gene data show CDR1 as SGHAT and CDR2 as FQNNGV. The CDR3 totals 17 residues. CDR3: CASSSTPTGDSGNTIYF. The CDR3 DNA reads as TGTGCCAGCAGCTCTACCCCGACAGGGGACTCTGGAAACACCATATATTTT.

In this sample, this clonotype turned up a few times. The V and J genes are TRBV7-6 and TRBJ1-1; the D gene is possibly TRBD1 (5 bases). Per the germline V gene, CDR1 is SGHVS and CDR2 is FNYEAQ. This CDR3 has 14 residues. Trimming stripped 6 bases from V and 11 bases from J, with 22 bases between. The CDR3 sequence is CASSSDKGGLVAFF. For the CDR3, the DNA is TGTGCCAGCAGTTCGGACAAAGGCGGATTGGTGGCTTTCTTT.

This clonotype was picked up a small number of times. This chain links TRBV29-1 with TRBJ2-7; 10 bases are shared with TRBD1. Per germline, CDR1 SQVTM and CDR2 ANQGSEA. There are 14 residues in the CDR3. V shed 6 bases, J shed 2 bases, and the junction held 7 bases outside the gene matches. CDR3 coding DNA: TGCAGCGTGGGCCGGGACAGGGGTACCTACGAGCAGTACTTC. It translates to CSVGRDRGTYEQYF.

In this sample, this clonotype turned up a few times. The gene calls are TRBV11-2 and TRBJ1-2; no definite D call. CDR1 and CDR2 (germline): SGHAT, FQNNGV. Trimming removed 5 bases from V and 2 bases from J, with 9 bases in between. The CDR3 runs 13 residues. The CDR3 DNA sequence: TGTGCCAGCAGCCCTGAACTCAACTATGGCTACACCTTC. Translated, it gives CASSPELNYGYTF.

Here the CDR3 DNA reads TGTGCCAGCAGCGTCATACTGGGGCAGATCCACGAGCAGTACTTC. Encoded protein: CASSVILGQIHEQYF. The V call is TRBV13, the J call TRBJ2-7, with D perhaps matching TRBD1 (5 bases). The germline V gene has CDR1 PRHDT and CDR2 FYEKMQ (reference sequence). The V gene lost 5 bases and the J gene lost 5 bases, with 19 bases spanning the gap. This CDR3 has 15 residues.

This clonotype was found a few times. The chain carries TRBV12-3 or TRBV12-4 and TRBJ2-3, with a weak D call TRBD2 (5 bases). The CDR3 spans 13 residues. The V and J ends lost 2 bases and 6 bases respectively, with 9 bases between them. This chain's CDR3 is CASSLIGSDTQYF. The CDR3 DNA sequence: TGTGCCAGCAGTTTAATAGGGAGCGATACGCAGTATTTT.

This rearrangement joins TRBV3-1 to TRBJ2-3; maybe TRBD2 (7 bases). Germline CDR1 LGHDT, CDR2 YNNKEL (reference sequence). The CDR3 is 16 residues long. Trimming stripped 4 bases from V and 2 bases from J, with 16 bases between. CDR3 coding DNA: TGTGCCAGCAGCCCGACAGGACTAGGGAACACAGATACGCAGTATTTT. It specifies CASSPTGLGNTDTQYF.

This clonotype was observed a few times. The genes are TRBV7-8 and TRBJ2-7; D might be TRBD1 (6 bases). Germline loops: CDR1 SGHVS, CDR2 FQNEAQ. V was pared by 1 base and J by 0 bases, with 13 bases between. CDR3 size: 16 residues. The CDR3 loop reads CASSLGPGASSYEQYF. The CDR3 DNA sequence: TGTGCCAGCAGCTTAGGCCCAGGGGCCAGCTCCTACGAGCAGTACTTC.

This clonotype has a handful of counts. The chain links TRBV29-1 to TRBJ1-2; 9 bases line up with TRBD1. The V gene's germline CDR1 is SQVTM and CDR2 ANQGSEA. The V gene end was trimmed by 1 base and the J gene end by 6 bases; junction bases not matched to a gene: 9. This CDR3 region has 15 residues. The CDR3 coding sequence is TGCAGCGTTGAAGTCGCACAGGGGGCGCAGAATGGCTACACCTTC. Protein sequence: CSVEVAQGAQNGYTF.

This clonotype came up a few times. The genes are TRBV19 and TRBJ1-1; D possibly corresponds to TRBD1 (6 bases). V was cut by 4 bases and J by 0 bases, with 24 bases left in between. Per germline, CDR1 LNHDA and CDR2 SQIVND (reference sequence). The CDR3 loop spans 19 amino acids. As DNA, the CDR3 is TGTGCCAGTAGTAGACATCAATCCGGATCGGGGGCCATGAACACTGAAGCTTTCTTT. This sequence encodes CASSRHQSGSGAMNTEAFF.

This clonotype is large (0.1 to 1%). CDR3: CSARVLLGLEDTQYF. CDR3 nucleotides: TGCAGTGCTAGAGTTCTCCTTGGGTTGGAGGATACGCAGTATTTT. The rearrangement uses TRBV20-1 and TRBJ2-3; D not resolved. V lost 1 base to trimming and J lost 6 bases, with 17 bases between them. From germline, CDR1 is DFQATT and CDR2 SNEGSKA (reference sequence). The CDR3 is made up of 15 amino acids.

This clonotype is labeled medium-sized (0.01 to 0.1%). The rearrangement uses TRBV7-2 and TRBJ1-1; D is undetermined. The germline V gene has CDR1 SGHTA and CDR2 FQGNSA. The CDR3 runs to 14 residues. The V end lost 4 bases, the J end lost 2 bases, and 11 bases lay between the germline ends. The CDR3 here is CASSSTIRNTEAFF. The CDR3 region has the DNA TGTGCCAGCAGCTCTACCATACGCAACACTGAAGCTTTCTTT.

This clonotype was counted between two and nine times. The chain couples TRBV9 to TRBJ2-1; 11 bases align to TRBD2. J lost 4 bases, V lost 0 bases, and 9 bases had no gene match. The CDR3 spans 18 residues. Germline V lookup: CDR1 SGDLS, CDR2 YYNGEE. CDR3 in DNA: TGTGCCAGCAGCGTAGTAGGCCCGGGACTAGCGGCTTACAATGAGCAGTTCTTC. This codes for CASSVVGPGLAAYNEQFF.

The chain carries TRBV6-6 and TRBJ2-5; 8 bases align to TRBD2. This CDR3 spans 18 amino acids. The V gene end was trimmed by 2 bases and the J gene end by 0 bases; junction bases not matched to a gene: 11. The germline CDR1 and CDR2 sequences are MNHNY and SVGAGI (reference sequence). The CDR3 DNA follows: TGTGCCAGCAGTTACGTAGGATACGGGGGGGAAAACCAAGAGACCCAGTACTTC. Protein product: CASSYVGYGGENQETQYF.

The genes are TRBV28 and TRBJ1-5; 11 bases fit TRBD1. Germline V gene sequence: CDR1 MDHEN, CDR2 SYDVKM. J lost 7 bases, V lost 4 bases, and 3 bases had no gene match. This CDR3 contains 14 residues. The CDR3 region is CASSSGQGGQPQHF. As DNA, the CDR3 is TGTGCCAGCAGTTCGGGACAGGGGGGGCAGCCCCAGCATTTT.

The chain joins TRBV11-1 to TRBJ2-3; D is ambiguous. Germline V gives CDR1 SGHAT, CDR2 FQDESV (reference sequence). Trimming removed 2 bases from V and 2 bases from J, with 5 bases in between. The CDR3 runs to 13 residues. The CDR3 bases are TGTGCCAGCAGCTTAACAGTCACAGATACGCAGTATTTT. Protein product: CASSLTVTDTQYF. Supplemented by reference TRBV11-1 and TRBJ2-3, the full variable domain reads EAEVAQSPRYKITEKSQAVAFWCDPISGHATLYWYRQILGQGPELLVQFQDESVVDDSQLPKDRFSAERLKGVDSTLKIQPAELGDSAMYLCASSLTVTDTQYFGPGTRLTVL.

Sample share makes this clonotype medium-sized. This chain connects TRBV12-3 or TRBV12-4 to TRBJ1-4; possible D gene TRBD1, 6 bases. The CDR3 length is 15 residues. Trimming cost V 2 bases and J 2 bases, with 9 bases left between them. The chain's CDR3 is CASSLFRGTNEKLFF. Here the CDR3 DNA reads TGTGCCAGCAGTTTATTCAGGGGTACTAATGAAAAACTGTTTTTT.

The rearrangement links TRBV7-3 to TRBJ2-1; D gene uncertain. This CDR3 spans 14 amino acids. The germline V and J ends were trimmed by 3 bases and 4 bases, with 10 bases remaining between them. Germline loops: CDR1 SGHTA, CDR2 FQGTGA. CDR3 region: CASSLGYTYNEQFF. The CDR3 DNA reads TGTGCCAGCAGCTTGGGGTATACTTACAATGAGCAGTTCTTC.

By proportion, this clonotype is large (0.1 to 1%). The rearrangement links TRBV27 to TRBJ2-7; perhaps TRBD2 as D (6 bases). CDR1 and CDR2 from the germline V gene are MNHEY and SMNVEV (reference sequence). The CDR3 covers 15 residues. Trimming stripped 9 bases from V and 3 bases from J, with 21 bases between. CDR3 DNA sequence: TGTGCCAGTCGCGGCGGCGGGAAGGGCCTCTACGAGCAGTACTTC. This sequence encodes CASRGGGKGLYEQYF.